These 8 T cell receptor beta chains share one sample of origin, sequenced in a study of CD8+CD57+ T cells in acquired aplastic anemia. Investigators profiled TCR beta VDJ and CDR3 from genomic DNA template. TCRdb re-called the reads through MiXCR, storing one row per CDR3 protein. The table lists roughly 130,000 distinct CDR3 sequences, about 46% of them singletons. Sequencing was performed on sorted CD4+, CD8+, or CD8+CD57+ T cells (not recorded which) from PBMCs. Receptors originate from a human donor in good health, serving as a control.

The CDR3, as DNA: TGTGCCAGCAGCCAAACTAGCGGGGGGCGACCCCTCCACTTT. Its translation: CASSQTSGGRPLHF. V gene TRBV6-4 combines with J gene TRBJ1-6, with D maybe TRBD1 (6 bases). Trimming removed 6 bases from V and 12 bases from J, with 18 bases in between. Looked up from germline, CDR1 is MRHNA and CDR2 is SNTAGT. This CDR3 region has 14 residues.

In this sample, this clonotype turned up many times. This chain joins TRBV14 and TRBJ1-6; D gene unclear. Per the germline V gene, CDR1 is SGHDN and CDR2 is FVKESK. This CDR3 contains 13 residues. The ends were cut back, 3 bases at V and 9 bases at J, with 9 bases in the middle. The DNA for the CDR3 is TGTGCCAGCAGCCAGAGCCTCCTTTCACCCCTCCACTTT. Its translation is CASSQSLLSPLHF.

J is TRBJ2-7 and V is TRBV4-2; a weak D match, TRBD1 (6 bases). The germline CDR1 and CDR2 sequences are LGHNA and YNFKEQ. The CDR3 runs to 15 residues. Trimming cost V 3 bases and J 6 bases, with 18 bases left between them. CDR3 coding DNA: TGTGCCAGCAGCCAGGGGGACAATCTCTCGGGCGAGCAGTACTTC. Amino acids: CASSQGDNLSGEQYF.

The table lists this clonotype with many counts. This chain joins TRBV6-1 and TRBJ1-4; D gene unclear. Trimming cost V 3 bases and J 5 bases, with 4 bases left between them. The CDR3 contains 12 residues. Germline V gives CDR1 MNHNS, CDR2 SASEGT. CDR3 amino acids: CASSEANEKLFF. DNA of the CDR3: TGTGCCAGCAGTGAGGCGAATGAAAAACTGTTTTTT.

This chain connects TRBV10-3 to TRBJ1-2, with TRBD1 matching 7 bases. The V gene end was trimmed by 3 bases and the J gene end by 9 bases; junction bases not matched to a gene: 10. CDR1 and CDR2 (germline): ENHRY, SYGVKD. The CDR3 loop spans 14 amino acids. The chain's CDR3 is CAISERGGKTSYTF. In DNA form, the CDR3 reads TGTGCCATCAGTGAAAGAGGGGGCAAGACGAGCTACACCTTC.

V gene TRBV29-1 combines with J gene TRBJ2-3, with D perhaps TRBD2 (7 bases). Germline values: CDR1 SQVTM, CDR2 ANQGSEA. The V gene lost 6 bases and the J gene lost 3 bases, with 10 bases spanning the gap. This CDR3 contains 12 residues. In DNA, the CDR3 is TGCAGCGTAAAGGGGGGGACAGATACGCAGTATTTT. Translating gives CSVKGGTDTQYF.

The gene calls are TRBV25-1 and TRBJ2-2; no firm D call. The CDR3 consists of 15 residues. Germline CDR1 reads MGHDK; CDR2 reads SYGVNS. The germline V and J ends were trimmed by 3 bases and 1 base, with 9 bases remaining between them. The CDR3, as DNA: TGTGCCAGCAGTGAGACCCGGCAGAACACCGGGGAGCTGTTTTTT. Translation gives CASSETRQNTGELFF.

This clonotype was counted ten times or more. V and J are TRBV9 and TRBJ1-3; possible D gene TRBD1, 6 bases. The germline CDR1 and CDR2 sequences are SGDLS and YYNGEE. V lost 0 bases to trimming and J lost 1 base, with 11 bases between them. This CDR3 is built from 16 residues. CDR3 residues: CASSVDVTGSGNTIYF. The DNA of the CDR3 is TGTGCCAGCAGCGTAGATGTTACAGGGTCTGGAAACACCATATATTTT. Based on the CDR3 plus reference TRBV9 and TRBJ1-3, the full variable domain is DSGVTQTPKHLITATGQRVTLRCSPRSGDLSVYWYQQSLDQGLQFLIQYYNGEERAKGNILERFSAQQFPDLHSELNLSSLELGDSALYFCASSVDVTGSGNTIYFGEGSWLTVV.